The 18 T cell receptor beta chains in this list originate from one sample, sequenced in a study of control samples from healthy donors and cancer patients. Profiled with immunoSEQ multiplex PCR; TCRdb holds only in-frame clones, not every one. The sample consists of 70,000 to 80,000 clones, roughly 87% of them appearing once. The sequencing sample was made of blood. These receptors were obtained from a woman aged 45-65 years in good health.

The gene calls are TRBV24-1 and TRBJ2-1; 7 positions match TRBD1. The CDR3 has 14 residues. V gave up 4 bases and J gave up 4 bases; unmatched junction bases: 3. Germline CDR1 is KGHDR and CDR2 is SFDVKD. In DNA form, the CDR3 reads TGTGCCACCAGTGAACCGACAGGGTACAATGAGCAGTTCTTC. Protein: CATSEPTGYNEQFF.

This chain connects TRBV3-1 (or the pseudogene TRBV3-2) to TRBJ1-1, with D uncertain. Trimming took off 3 bases at V and 0 bases at J, with 11 bases between the two ends. This CDR3 has 15 amino acids. Germline loops: CDR1 LGHDT, CDR2 YNNKEL (reference sequence). CDR3 amino acids: CASSQSLSLNTEAFF. In DNA form, the CDR3 reads TGTGCCAGCAGCCAGAGTCTTTCATTGAACACTGAAGCTTTCTTT.

This clone appeared a single time. The chain joins TRBV18 to TRBJ1-1; maybe TRBD1 (6 bases). CDR3 length equals 12 residues. Deletions cut 4 bases from V and 11 bases from J, with 14 bases between. Per germline, CDR1 KGHSH and CDR2 LQKENI. CDR3 sequence reads: CASSRPQGKAFF. Here the CDR3 DNA reads TGTGCCAGCTCACGCCCTCAGGGGAAGGCTTTCTTT.

The chain has TRBV29-1 and TRBJ2-5; 7 bases match TRBD2. Germline V gene sequence: CDR1 SQVTM, CDR2 ANQGSEA. Germline trimming cut 7 bases from V and 0 bases from J; bases unmatched to any gene: 2. The CDR3 loop spans 12 amino acids. The CDR3 DNA is TGCAGCGGGCGGGAGAACCAAGAGACCCAGTACTTC. Translation: CSGRENQETQYF.

This clone is a singleton in its sample. The chain carries TRBV7-9 and TRBJ1-4, with a possible D match to TRBD1 (6 bases). This CDR3 contains 14 residues. The V end was cut by 3 bases, the J end by 4 bases, with 9 bases between. Germline loops: CDR1 SEHNR, CDR2 FQNEAQ (reference sequence). The CDR3 reads CASSFGGLNEKLFF. In DNA form, the CDR3 reads TGTGCCAGCAGCTTTGGGGGCCTTAATGAAAAACTGTTTTTT. The whole variable domain, filled in from reference TRBV7-9 and TRBJ1-4, reads DTGVSQNPRHKITKRGQNVTFRCDPISEHNRLYWYRQTLGQGPEFLTYFQNEAQLEKSRLLSDRFSAERPKGSFSTLEIQRTEQGDSAMYLCASSFGGLNEKLFFGSGTQLSVL.

The rearrangement joins TRBV24-1 to TRBJ2-3; D is unclear. The V and J ends lost 4 bases and 3 bases respectively, with 16 bases between them. The V gene's germline CDR1 is KGHDR and CDR2 SFDVKD. The CDR3 totals 16 residues. DNA of the CDR3: TGTGCCACCAGTGACCCCCCTTCGGACGGAACAGATACGCAGTATTTT. Translating gives CATSDPPSDGTDTQYF.

The genes are TRBV3-1 (or the pseudogene TRBV3-2) and TRBJ1-3; D ambiguous. Germline loops: CDR1 LGHDT, CDR2 YNNKEL (reference sequence). Trimming cost V 4 bases and J 0 bases, with 10 bases left between them. The CDR3 spans 15 residues. CDR3 nucleotides: TGTGCCAGCAGCCCACGACCTAGCTCTGGAAACACCATATATTTT. Translated, it gives CASSPRPSSGNTIYF.

This clone occurred once. The chain combines TRBV27 with TRBJ2-5; D remains ambiguous. This CDR3 comprises 13 residues. Germline V CDR1 and CDR2: MNHEY, SMNVEV (reference sequence). Trimming pared 3 bases from V and 1 base from J, leaving 6 bases between. The DNA for the CDR3 is TGTGCCAGCAGTTTCTCCGGCCAAGAGACCCAGTACTTC. This translates into CASSFSGQETQYF.

This clone was picked up a small number of times. The V call is TRBV30, the J call TRBJ1-2, with D uncertain. Deletions cut 1 base from V and 2 bases from J, with 11 bases between. The germline V gene encodes CDR1 GTSNPN and CDR2 SVGIG (reference sequence). The CDR3 runs to 14 residues. The CDR3 region has the DNA TGTGCCTGGAGTGATGCGGGGAGGAACTATGGCTACACCTTC. Its protein is CAWSDAGRNYGYTF.

This chain connects TRBV12-5 to TRBJ2-7; possible D gene TRBD2, 5 bases. Trimming took 5 bases from V and 4 from J, leaving 18 bases between them. The V gene's germline CDR1 is LGHNT and CDR2 FRNRAP. The CDR3 is made up of 15 amino acids. The CDR3 sequence is CASGPRREGVYEQYF. CDR3 in DNA: TGTGCTAGTGGTCCACGGAGAGAGGGCGTTTACGAGCAGTACTTC.

This chain uses TRBV27 with TRBJ1-2; TRBD1 matches 7 bases. The CDR3 is made up of 14 amino acids. Germline V gene lookup returns CDR1 MNHEY and CDR2 SMNVEV (reference sequence). The V and J ends lost 6 bases and 4 bases, in that order; junction bases with no gene match: 8. In DNA form, the CDR3 reads TGTGCCAGCAGATCGCAGGGGGTTGGCTATGGCTACACCTTC. It specifies CASRSQGVGYGYTF.

This chain connects TRBV10-3 to TRBJ2-4; 11 nucleotides match TRBD2. Germline V gene sequence: CDR1 ENHRY, CDR2 SYGVKD. V gave up 5 bases and J gave up 0 bases; unmatched junction bases: 3. This CDR3 is built from 16 residues. The CDR3, as DNA: TGTGCCATCAGTCCCGGGACTAGCGGAGCCAAAAACATTCAGTACTTC. Amino acids: CAISPGTSGAKNIQYF.

V and J are TRBV28 and TRBJ1-2, with D possibly TRBD1 on 5 matching bases. CDR1 and CDR2 (germline): MDHEN, SYDVKM. The CDR3 sequence is 14 residues long. The V end lost 2 bases, the J end lost 4 bases, and 11 bases lay between the germline ends. The CDR3 here is CASSLGGASYGYTF. CDR3 nucleotides: TGTGCCAGCAGTTTAGGCGGGGCCAGCTATGGCTACACCTTC.

This chain joins TRBV12-3 or TRBV12-4 and TRBJ1-3; no firm D call. This CDR3 contains 13 residues. V lost 8 bases and J 0 bases, leaving 8 bases between the germline ends. CDR3 nucleotides: TGTGCCAGCCAACATAACTCTGGAAACACCATATATTTT. Protein: CASQHNSGNTIYF.

This chain uses TRBV11-2 with TRBJ2-5, with a tentative D call TRBD2 (5 bases). Trimming left V 5 bases short and J 5 bases short, with 18 bases between. The CDR3 contains 15 residues. The germline V gene has CDR1 SGHAT and CDR2 FQNNGV. The CDR3 loop is CASSRGPTREETQYF. In nucleotides, the CDR3 is TGTGCCAGCAGCAGAGGCCCAACTAGAGAGGAGACCCAGTACTTC.

The chain carries TRBV3-1 (or the pseudogene TRBV3-2) and TRBJ2-7; possible D gene TRBD1, 6 bases. Trimming cost V 4 bases and J 2 bases, with 9 bases left between them. The CDR3 spans 13 residues. Germline CDR1 reads LGHDT; CDR2 reads YNNKEL (reference sequence). This CDR3 is CASSRGQTYEQYF. In DNA, the CDR3 is TGTGCCAGCAGCCGAGGACAGACCTACGAGCAGTACTTC.

The rearrangement joins TRBV5-4 to TRBJ1-1, with D maybe TRBD1 (6 bases). CDR3 length equals 16 residues. V lost 0 bases to trimming and J lost 1 base, with 13 bases between them. In germline, CDR1 is SGHNT, CDR2 YYREEE (reference sequence). The CDR3 reads CASSLALQGPNTEAFF. The DNA of the CDR3 is TGTGCCAGCAGCTTGGCCCTACAGGGTCCGAACACTGAAGCTTTCTTT.

The CDR3 spells CASRTRQGGSTDTQYF. CDR3 in DNA: TGTGCCAGCCGTACCCGACAGGGGGGTAGCACAGATACGCAGTATTTT. V is TRBV7-9 and J is TRBJ2-3; 9 positions agree with TRBD1. Unmatched junction bases numbered 9, after V lost 8 bases and J lost 0 bases. CDR1 SEHNR and CDR2 FQNEAQ come from the germline V gene (reference sequence). This CDR3 is built from 16 residues.